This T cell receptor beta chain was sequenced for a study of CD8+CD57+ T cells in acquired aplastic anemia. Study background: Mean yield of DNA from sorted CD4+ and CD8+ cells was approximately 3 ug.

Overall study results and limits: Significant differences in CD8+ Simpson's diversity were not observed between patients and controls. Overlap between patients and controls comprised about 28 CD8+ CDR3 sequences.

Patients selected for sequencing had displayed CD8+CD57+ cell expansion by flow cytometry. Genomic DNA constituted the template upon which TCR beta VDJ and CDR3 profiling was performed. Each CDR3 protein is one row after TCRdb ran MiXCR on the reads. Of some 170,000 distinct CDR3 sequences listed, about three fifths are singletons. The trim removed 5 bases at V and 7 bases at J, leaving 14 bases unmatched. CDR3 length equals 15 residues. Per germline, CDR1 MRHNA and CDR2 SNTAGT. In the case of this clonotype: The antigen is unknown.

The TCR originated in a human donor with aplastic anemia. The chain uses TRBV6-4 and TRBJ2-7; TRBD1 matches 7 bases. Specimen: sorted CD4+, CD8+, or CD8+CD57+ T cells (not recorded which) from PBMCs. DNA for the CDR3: TGTGCCAGCAGTATCGACAGGGTCATCTACAATGAGCAGTACTTC. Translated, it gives CASSIDRVIYNEQYF.